This T cell receptor beta chain was captured by sequencing in a study of T cell changes during pregnancy in multiple sclerosis. This CDR3 contains 12 residues. Looked up from germline, CDR1 is MNHEY and CDR2 is SMNVEV (reference sequence). Between the trimmed V and J ends, which lost 4 bases and 1 base, there was a span of 4 bases. Libraries were prepared by immunoSEQ multiplex PCR; TCRdb keeps only in-frame clonotypes and omits some of them. The sample has roughly 35,000 clones, more than 85% seen once. This clonotype was obtained from a female donor in good health, enrolled as a control in a pregnancy study. The sequencing used CD4+ T cells from peripheral blood mononuclear cells, collected in the third trimester of pregnancy. The chain uses TRBV27 and TRBJ1-1; D unclear. CDR3 in amino acids: CASSSGNTEAFF. In nucleotides, the CDR3 is TGTGCCAGCAGTTCAGGGAACACTGAAGCTTTCTTT.